This TCR beta chain originates from a study of blood T cell repertoires in COVID-19. Study information: From the United States, Italy and Spain came samples of acute and convalescent COVID-19. T cells, B-cell-depleted T cells, or PBMCs provided the cDNA or gDNA that served as material.

The CDR3 is made up of 15 amino acids. V lost 5 bases to trimming and J lost 4 bases; unmatched junction nucleotides: 10. Germline V gene data show CDR1 as MGHDK and CDR2 as SYGVNS. Produced via immunoSEQ multiplex PCR; TCRdb's table is partial and in-frame only. The table records 90,000 to 110,000 clones, around 84% of them present only once. The chain combines TRBV25-1 with TRBJ2-7; 8 nucleotides line up with TRBD1. The TCR sequence derives from a woman aged 80 or over with acute or convalescent COVID-19. Sequenced: peripheral blood. CDR3 bases: TGTGCCAGCAGTCCGAGACAGGGGCTAGGGTACGAGCAGTACTTC. Translation gives CASSPRQGLGYEQYF.